A single sample gave rise to the 21 T cell receptor beta chains below, sequenced in a study of T cell responses to AZD1222 COVID-19 vaccine. Clones were read by immunoSEQ multiplex PCR, and TCRdb kept only the in-frame ones, dropping some. The sample contains around 160,000 clones, around 90% of which appear only once. The material sequenced was peripheral blood, taken on day 0 of AZD1222 vaccination. The receptors originated from an adult in good health.

The CDR3 here is CSVTWDRDNEQFF. The CDR3 region has the DNA TGCAGCGTAACCTGGGACAGAGACAATGAGCAGTTCTTC. The rearrangement uses TRBV29-1 and TRBJ2-1; TRBD1 matches 7 bases. With V trimmed by 6 bases and J by 5 bases, 7 bases remained unmatched. This CDR3 contains 13 residues. In germline, CDR1 is SQVTM, CDR2 ANQGSEA.

The gene calls are TRBV12-2 and TRBJ2-1; the table's TRBD2 call for D was not verified on the DNA. TRBV12-2 is a known pseudogene. CDR3 length: 16 residues. The CDR3 DNA follows: TGTGCAAGTCGCTTATCGTCCGGGACTACAAACAATGAGCAGTTCTTC. Amino acid sequence: CASRLSSGTTNNEQFF.

This chain uses TRBV6-5 with TRBJ1-5, with 7 bases fitting TRBD1. Germline assignment: CDR1 MNHEY and CDR2 SVGAGI. Germline trimming cut 5 bases from V and 5 bases from J; bases unmatched to any gene: 3. The CDR3 runs 13 residues. DNA for the CDR3: TGTGCCAGCAGTAATACAGGGGATCAGCCCCAGCATTTT. Encoded protein: CASSNTGDQPQHF.

A remark on this clone: This CDR3 is also generated by other DNA sequences in the sample. V and J are TRBV7-9 and TRBJ2-6; D possibly corresponds to TRBD1 (5 bases). The CDR3 length is 16 residues. Trimming removed 0 bases at V and 0 bases at J, with 6 bases between. Germline V gene data show CDR1 as SEHNR and CDR2 as FQNEAQ (reference sequence). In DNA, the CDR3 is TGTGCCAGCAGCTTAGCCCAGGGCTCTGGGGCCAACGTCCTGACTTTC. It yields the protein CASSLAQGSGANVLTF.

This chain uses TRBV27 with TRBJ1-1, with TRBD1 matching over 7 bases. The CDR3 extends over 15 amino acids. CDR1 is MNHEY and CDR2 is SMNVEV in the germline V gene (reference sequence). Trimming at V came to 9 bases and at J to 1 base, leaving 11 bases not matched to a gene. CDR3 protein: CARLPTTGKNTEAFF. CDR3 nucleotides: TGTGCCAGACTTCCTACGACAGGGAAGAACACTGAAGCTTTCTTT.

This clone was detected once. The CDR3 reads CASRSPAGSNNSPLHF. Written as DNA, the CDR3 is TGTGCCAGCAGGTCCCCCGCCGGCAGCAATAATTCACCCCTCCACTTT. The chain recombines TRBV28 with TRBJ1-6; D is unclear. CDR3 length equals 16 residues. Germline CDR1 and CDR2: MDHEN and SYDVKM. With 6 bases removed from V and 5 bases from J, the gap between germline ends came to 17 bases.

This clone was counted a single time. This chain links TRBV9 with TRBJ1-5; 8 bases agree with TRBD1. The germline gives CDR1 SGDLS, CDR2 YYNGEE. This CDR3 is built from 16 residues. Unmatched junction bases numbered 9, after V lost 0 bases and J lost 7 bases. CDR3 amino acids: CASSVVGRYRGQPQHF. CDR3 coding DNA: TGTGCCAGCAGCGTAGTGGGGCGTTACAGGGGGCAGCCCCAGCATTTT.

The gene calls are TRBV7-6 and TRBJ1-1; TRBD1 matches at 10 bases. Unmatched junction bases numbered 17, after V lost 4 bases and J lost 3 bases. Germline values: CDR1 SGHVS, CDR2 FNYEAQ. CDR3 length equals 19 residues. The CDR3: CASSSNRDRGIHLDTEAFF. The CDR3 DNA reads as TGTGCCAGCAGCTCCAACCGGGACAGGGGAATTCATTTGGACACTGAAGCTTTCTTT.

V is TRBV4-1 and J is TRBJ1-2; 8 bases are shared with TRBD1. J lost 8 bases, V lost 0 bases, and 5 bases had no gene match. Per germline, CDR1 MGHRA and CDR2 YSYEKL. The CDR3 totals 14 residues. CDR3 bases: TGCGCCAGCAGCCAAGATCCGACAGGGGACGGCTACACCTTC. It codes for CASSQDPTGDGYTF.

The rearrangement links TRBV19 to TRBJ2-5; maybe TRBD1 (6 bases). Trimming shortened V by 5 bases and J by 3 bases, and 13 bases separated the two germline ends. This CDR3 spans 14 amino acids. Germline V gene data show CDR1 as LNHDA and CDR2 as SQIVND (reference sequence). The CDR3 nucleotides read TGTGCCAGTAGTCCGCAGGACAGTGAAGAGACCCAGTACTTC. This translates into CASSPQDSEETQYF.

This clone was observed once. The rearrangement links TRBV6-2 or TRBV6-3 to TRBJ1-1; D not certain. CDR3 size: 14 residues. V was shortened by 2 bases and J by 1 base, with 8 bases between the two germline ends. Germline V gene data show CDR1 as MNHEY and CDR2 as SVGEGT. The CDR3 is CASSYPTENTEAFF. In nucleotides, the CDR3 is TGTGCCAGCAGTTACCCGACGGAGAACACTGAAGCTTTCTTT.

V gene TRBV7-9 combines with J gene TRBJ1-2; weak D call: TRBD1 (5 bases). The CDR3 loop spans 16 amino acids. Trimming removed 7 bases from V and 3 bases from J, with 21 bases in between. Germline-derived CDR1 and CDR2 are SEHNR and FQNEAQ (reference sequence). The CDR3 spells CASIPLGGASDYGYTF. CDR3 sequence (DNA): TGTGCCAGCATCCCGTTGGGGGGTGCATCAGACTATGGCTACACCTTC.

This chain uses TRBV4-2 with TRBJ2-5; D uncertain. Per the germline V gene, CDR1 is LGHNA and CDR2 is YNFKEQ. Trimming took off 0 bases at V and 5 bases at J, with 7 bases between the two ends. The CDR3 contains 13 residues. The CDR3 coding sequence is TGTGCCAGCAGCCAAGAGCCGCGGGAGACCCAGTACTTC. This translates into CASSQEPRETQYF.

The chain links TRBV7-6 to TRBJ2-7; 10 bases map to TRBD1. Trimming cost V 4 bases and J 5 bases; bases outside gene matches: 14. CDR1 is SGHVS, CDR2 FNYEAQ, per germline. The CDR3 totals 17 residues. The CDR3 loop is CASSSGQGVVPADEQYF. CDR3 DNA: TGTGCCAGCAGCTCTGGACAGGGGGTGGTTCCTGCCGACGAGCAGTACTTC.

This sequence joins TRBV7-9 and TRBJ1-5; D gene uncertain. The CDR3 sequence is 13 residues long. Germline values: CDR1 SEHNR, CDR2 FQNEAQ (reference sequence). V was clipped by 3 bases and J by 6 bases, with 9 bases between them. The CDR3 DNA is TGTGCCAGCAGCTTGAGTTTGGGTCAGCCCCAGCATTTT. It specifies CASSLSLGQPQHF. Full variable domain (rest looked up from reference TRBV7-9 and TRBJ1-5): DTGVSQNPRHKITKRGQNVTFRCDPISEHNRLYWYRQTLGQGPEFLTYFQNEAQLEKSRLLSDRFSAERPKGSFSTLEIQRTEQGDSAMYLCASSLSLGQPQHFGDGTRLSIL.

This clone turned up a few times. This sequence joins TRBV25-1 and TRBJ2-1, with TRBD2 matching over 11 bases. Germline CDR1 MGHDK, CDR2 SYGVNS. The V and J ends lost 3 bases and 4 bases, in that order; junction bases with no gene match: 8. CDR3 length: 17 amino acids. In DNA form, the CDR3 reads TGTGCCAGCAGTGAGTTCTCCTCTAGCGGGAGGTACAATGAGCAGTTCTTC. This sequence encodes CASSEFSSSGRYNEQFF.

The chain couples TRBV11-3 to TRBJ2-3, with 7 bases fitting TRBD2. The CDR3 consists of 14 residues. CDR1 is SGHNT and CDR2 is YENEEA in the germline V gene. The trim removed 6 bases at V and 0 bases at J, leaving 3 bases unmatched. The CDR3, as DNA: TGTGCCAGCAGTCACGGGGGGAGCACAGATACGCAGTATTTT. Its protein product is CASSHGGSTDTQYF. Complete variable domain (other parts from reference TRBV11-3 and TRBJ2-3): EAGVVQSPRYKIIEKKQPVAFWCNPISGHNTLYWYLQNLGQGPELLIRYENEEAVDDSQLPKDRFSAERLKGVDSTLKIQPAELGDSAVYLCASSHGGSTDTQYFGPGTRLTVL.

The CDR3 region is CASSVVGGTSTDTQYF. In nucleotides, the CDR3 is TGTGCCAGCAGCGTAGTAGGTGGAACGAGCACAGATACGCAGTATTTT. The chain couples TRBV9 to TRBJ2-3; D call uncertain. V lost 0 bases and J 0 bases, leaving 11 bases between the germline ends. The germline V gene encodes CDR1 SGDLS and CDR2 YYNGEE. The CDR3 extends over 16 amino acids.

This chain connects TRBV4-3 to TRBJ1-2; D unclear. From germline, CDR1 is LGHNA and CDR2 YSLEER. The CDR3 runs 15 residues. Trimming shortened V by 0 bases and J by 2 bases, and 10 bases separated the two germline ends. CDR3 residues: CASSQDAPGNYGYTF. The CDR3 region has the DNA TGCGCCAGCAGCCAAGATGCCCCGGGGAACTATGGCTACACCTTC.

This chain connects TRBV7-9 to TRBJ1-2, with D hard to call. CDR1 is SEHNR, CDR2 FQNEAQ, per germline (reference sequence). The CDR3 covers 14 residues. V gave up 2 bases and J gave up 2 bases, with 9 bases separating them. CDR3 DNA sequence: TGTGCCAGCAGCTTACCAGATCAGAACTATGGCTACACCTTC. As protein: CASSLPDQNYGYTF.

Here the CDR3 reads CASSQVLLAGVHNEQFF. The CDR3 coding sequence is TGCGCCAGCAGCCAAGTCTTACTAGCGGGAGTCCACAATGAGCAGTTCTTC. This chain connects TRBV4-3 to TRBJ2-1, with TRBD2 identical over 11 bases. The CDR3 has 17 amino acids. Germline CDR1 LGHNA, CDR2 YSLEER. V dropped 1 base and J dropped 5; count of bases not matched to a gene: 7.